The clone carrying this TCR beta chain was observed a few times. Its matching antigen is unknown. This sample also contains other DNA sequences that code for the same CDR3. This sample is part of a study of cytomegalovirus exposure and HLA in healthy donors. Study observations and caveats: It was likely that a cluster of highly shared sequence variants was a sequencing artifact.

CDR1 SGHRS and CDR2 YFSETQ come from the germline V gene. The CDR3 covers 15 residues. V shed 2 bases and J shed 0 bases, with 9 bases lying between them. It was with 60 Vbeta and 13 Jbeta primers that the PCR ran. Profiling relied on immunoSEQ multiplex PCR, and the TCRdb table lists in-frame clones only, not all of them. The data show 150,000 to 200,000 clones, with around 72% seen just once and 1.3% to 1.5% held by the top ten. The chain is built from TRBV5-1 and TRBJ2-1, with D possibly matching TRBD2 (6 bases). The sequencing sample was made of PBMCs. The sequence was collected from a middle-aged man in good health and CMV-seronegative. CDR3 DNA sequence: TGCGCCAGCAGCTTTGGGGGGAGCTCCTACAATGAGCAGTTCTTC. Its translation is CASSFGGSSYNEQFF. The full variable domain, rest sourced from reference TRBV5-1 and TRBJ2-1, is KAGVTQTPRYLIKTRGQQVTLSCSPISGHRSVSWYQQTPGQGLQFLFEYFSETQRNKGNFPGRFSGRQFSNSRSEMNVSTLELGDSALYLCASSFGGSSYNEQFFGPGTRLTVL.